These T cell receptor beta chains were read from a single sample in a study of blood T cell repertoires in COVID-19. This table comes from immunoSEQ multiplex PCR, and its TCRdb copy is limited to in-frame clones, with some not included. The table records roughly 100,000 clones, over 60% of them present only once. The material sequenced was peripheral blood. All receptors come from a man aged 65 to 79 with acute or convalescent COVID-19. Each CDR3 is given with its conserved first and last residue. The D gene is left open where the match is weak. Some rows have no size entry. The others give once, few or many, or a class for an expanded clone.

TRBV2,TRBD1,TRBJ1-5,-,TGTGCCAGCAGAAGGACAGGCGCTAGCAATCAGCCCCAGCATTTT,CASRRTGASNQPQHF
TRBV21-1,-,TRBJ1-5,-,TGTGCCAGCAGTTTCCAGGGCAATCAGCCCCAGCATTTT,CASSFQGNQPQHF
TRBV6-1,-,TRBJ1-2,-,TGTGCCAGCACTGAATCCGGGGACTATGGCTACACCTTC,CASTESGDYGYTF
TRBV4-2,-,TRBJ2-7,-,TGTGCCAGCAGCCAAGAGCAATGGGCAGGGACCTACGAGCAGTACTTC,CASSQEQWAGTYEQYF
TRBV5-1,-,TRBJ1-2,-,TGCGCCAGCAGCTTCGGACGGGGACTCTATGGCTACACCTTC,CASSFGRGLYGYTF
TRBV3-1/TRBV3-2,TRBD1,TRBJ2-2,-,TGTGCCAGCAGCCAAGGGTGGGGGACAGGAGTCACCGGGGAGCTGTTTTTT,CASSQGWGTGVTGELFF
TRBV24-1,TRBD2,TRBJ2-1,once,TGTGCCACCAGTGATGCCGGACTAGCGGGGCAATCCTCCTACAATGAGCAGTTCTTC,CATSDAGLAGQSSYNEQFF
TRBV5-4,-,TRBJ2-3,few,TGTGCCAGCAGCTTAAGTTACAGAAGCACAGATACGCAGTATTTT,CASSLSYRSTDTQYF
TRBV18,-,TRBJ1-1,-,TGTGCCAGCTCACCACCCACAGGGACGAACACTGAAGCTTTCTTT,CASSPPTGTNTEAFF
TRBV18,TRBD2,TRBJ2-3,-,TGTGCCAGCTCCGAACTAGCGGGTTCAGATACGCAGTATTTT,CASSELAGSDTQYF
TRBV10-3,-,TRBJ1-6,-,TGTGCCATCAGTGAGACAGGGAATAATTCACCCCTCCACTTT,CAISETGNNSPLHF
TRBV4-1,-,TRBJ2-7,-,TGCGCCAGCAGCCTCGTGGAGGGTGGAGACGACGAGCAGTACTTC,CASSLVEGGDDEQYF
TRBV20-1,-,TRBJ1-6,-,TGCAGTGCTGCCGGGGGGTCACCCCTCCACTTT,CSAAGGSPLHF
TRBV24-1,TRBD2,TRBJ2-1,-,TGTGCCACCAGTGTGGCGGGAGCCGATGAGCAGTTCTTC,CATSVAGADEQFF
TRBV7-9,TRBD2,TRBJ2-3,once,TGTGCCAGCAGCCCCGGAGACCGGGGGGGATACACAGATACGCAGTATTTT,CASSPGDRGGYTDTQYF
TRBV24-1,TRBD1,TRBJ2-1,-,TGTGCCACCAGTGATTTAGGACAACAGGGGGCAGGGAATGAGCAGTTCTTC,CATSDLGQQGAGNEQFF
TRBV7-9,-,TRBJ2-2,-,TGTGCCACCGGAGAGACGGTGAACACCGGGGAGCTGTTTTTT,CATGETVNTGELFF
TRBV7-9,TRBD1,TRBJ1-4,-,TGTGCCAGCAGCTGGGACAGGGCGAATGAAAAACTGTTTTTT,CASSWDRANEKLFF
TRBV18,-,TRBJ1-3,-,TGTGCCAGCTCACCACCGTCCGGGTCTTTTGGAAACACCATATATTTT,CASSPPSGSFGNTIYF
TRBV15,-,TRBJ2-3,-,TGTGCCACCAGCACCAGGACAGGACTAAGCACAGATACGCAGTATTTT,CATSTRTGLSTDTQYF
TRBV2,-,TRBJ1-4,-,TGTGCCAGCACTCTAGACCGAGCAACTAATGAAAAACTGTTTTTT,CASTLDRATNEKLFF
TRBV7-2,-,TRBJ1-5,-,TGTGCCAGCAGCTTAGAATCGATGGCAGGGAATCAGCCCCAGCATTTT,CASSLESMAGNQPQHF
TRBV30,TRBD1,TRBJ1-1,-,TGTGCCTGGACCGGGACAGGGCCTGGAGGAGCTTTCTTT,CAWTGTGPGGAFF
TRBV6-5,-,TRBJ1-4,-,TGTGCCAGCAGTTACAGGCCGTTAGCGACTAATGAAAAACTGTTTTTT,CASSYRPLATNEKLFF
TRBV10-1,-,TRBJ1-1,-,TGCGCCAGCAGTGAGAGGAGGGACTACACTGAAGCTTTCTTT,CASSERRDYTEAFF
TRBV19,TRBD2,TRBJ2-7,-,TGTGCCAGTAGTATACTACCTAGCGGCGAGCAGTACTTC,CASSILPSGEQYF
TRBV12-5,-,TRBJ1-5,-,TGTGCTAGTGGCCAGGGGAACAATCAGCCCCAGCATTTT,CASGQGNNQPQHF
TRBV30,-,TRBJ1-4,many,TGTGCCTGGAGTAGGGGGACTAATGAAAAACTGTTTTTT,CAWSRGTNEKLFF
TRBV28,TRBD1,TRBJ1-2,once,TGTGCCAGCAGTTATCAGACAGGGGCTGCCGGCTACACCTTC,CASSYQTGAAGYTF
TRBV7-2,TRBD2,TRBJ2-3,-,TGTGCCAGCAGCTTAGCCCGCGGGAGTACTAGCACAGATACGCAGTATTTT,CASSLARGSTSTDTQYF
TRBV27,-,TRBJ1-6,-,TGTGCCAGCAGTCTAGGATTGTCACCCCTCCACTTT,CASSLGLSPLHF
TRBV6-5,-,TRBJ1-2,-,TGTGCCAGCAGTCCCCGCACGGGGGACGGCTATGGCTACACCTTC,CASSPRTGDGYGYTF
TRBV19,TRBD1,TRBJ1-2,-,TGTGCCAGTAGTTACGACGTGACAGGGTATAACTATGGCTACACCTTC,CASSYDVTGYNYGYTF
TRBV5-4,-,TRBJ1-6,-,TGTGCCAGCAGCTTGGATAGCAGGGATGCAGTCTATAATTCACCCCTCCACTTT,CASSLDSRDAVYNSPLHF
TRBV7-8,TRBD1,TRBJ2-3,-,TGTGCCAGCAGCTTCGGGCAGGGGGCCTCCACAGATACGCAGTATTTT,CASSFGQGASTDTQYF
TRBV28,-,TRBJ2-4,-,TGTGCCAGCAGTTTGCTCCGGGGGAGGGCCAAAAACATTCAGTACTTC,CASSLLRGRAKNIQYF
TRBV29-1,TRBD1,TRBJ1-1,-,TGCAGCGTTTCAGACAGGGGGTCTGAAGCTTTCTTT,CSVSDRGSEAFF
TRBV19,TRBD1,TRBJ2-7,-,TGTGCCAGTAGCCCCGGACAGGGTATATTCTACGAGCAGTACTTC,CASSPGQGIFYEQYF
TRBV4-2,TRBD2,TRBJ2-3,-,TGTGCCAGCAGCCAAGATCCCAGCGGGAGTATGACGGATACGCAGTATTTT,CASSQDPSGSMTDTQYF
TRBV28,TRBD1,TRBJ2-7,-,TGTGCCAGCAGCCCCGGGACAGGGGTCACTTCCTACGAGCAGTACTTC,CASSPGTGVTSYEQYF
TRBV30,-,TRBJ1-5,-,TGTGCCTGGAGTGTATATCAGAATGGGCCTAGCAATCAGCCCCAGCATTTT,CAWSVYQNGPSNQPQHF
TRBV11-2,TRBD2,TRBJ2-5,-,TGTGCCAGCAGCTTCAGACTAGCGGGAGGGTACCAAGAGACCCAGTACTTC,CASSFRLAGGYQETQYF
TRBV6-5,-,TRBJ1-5,-,TGTGCCAGCAGTCACGACTTCGAGCCTCAGCCCCAGCATTTT,CASSHDFEPQPQHF
TRBV27,-,TRBJ2-3,-,TGTGCCAGCAGACGCCTCAGGGGCACAGATACGCAGTATTTT,CASRRLRGTDTQYF
TRBV2,-,TRBJ2-5,-,TGTGCCAGCAGTTACCCGGGGCGGGGCCAAGAGACCCAGTACTTC,CASSYPGRGQETQYF
TRBV6-1,TRBD1,TRBJ1-4,-,TGTGCCAGCACTCGGACAGGGTATAATGAAAAACTGTTTTTT,CASTRTGYNEKLFF
TRBV2,TRBD1,TRBJ1-1,-,TGTGCCAGCACGCCCAGGACAGGGAACACTGAAGCTTTCTTT,CASTPRTGNTEAFF
TRBV5-1,TRBD1,TRBJ2-3,-,TGCGCCAGCAGCTTGGCCGGGACAGGGCCCAGCACAGATACGCAGTATTTT,CASSLAGTGPSTDTQYF
TRBV9,TRBD1,TRBJ1-2,-,TGTGCCAGCAGCTCCCCGGGACAGGGCTTAGCTAACTATGGCTACACCTTC,CASSSPGQGLANYGYTF
TRBV5-1,TRBD1,TRBJ1-2,-,TGCGCCAGCAGCTTGCCTGGGACAGCTAACTATGGCTACACCTTC,CASSLPGTANYGYTF
TRBV4-2,-,TRBJ2-3,-,TGTGCCAGCAGCCAGGACTTGGGAGATACGCAGTATTTT,CASSQDLGDTQYF
TRBV6-5,TRBD1,TRBJ1-6,-,TGTGCCAGCAGTTCGACAGGGAAGGCGGCACCCCTCCACTTT,CASSSTGKAAPLHF
TRBV25-1,TRBD1,TRBJ1-2,-,TGTGCCAGCAGTGTCCCGGGACAGGGGATTTATGGCTACACCTTC,CASSVPGQGIYGYTF